This TCR beta chain was identified during a study of technical replicates of blood from a few donors (dated by TCRdb to about 2017). In the case of this clone: Its antigen specificity is not known. No base quality information exists; no much larger clone differs at one position.

The germline V gene gives CDR1 as SGHTA and CDR2 as FQGTGA. V lost 0 bases and J lost 7 bases; the stretch between them is 13 bases long. Reading from cysteine to phenylalanine, the CDR3 counts 14 amino acids. The only DNA kept is the CDR3, 42 bases in frame from the first base. The library was generated by the immunoSEQ multiplex PCR assay. In its TCRdb copy, this immuneACCESS table keeps in-frame sequences only and misses some clones. Where compared with another copy, unresolved V genes explain less than half of these, and the others have no known cause. The sample contains about 13,000 clones, 95% of them found a single time. The ten largest clones represent 7.4% of the sample.

This chain is built from TRBV7-3 and TRBJ2-7; tentative D gene TRBD1, with 6 bases matching. The material sequenced was PBMCs. The TCR originated in a human donor in good health. The DNA reads as follows: TGTGCCAGCAGCTTAACGTGGGACACGAAAGAGCAGTACTTC. Its protein reads: CASSLTWDTKEQYF.